The 9 T cell receptor beta chains listed next were all sequenced from one sample in a study of T cell clonality in common variable immunodeficiency (dated by TCRdb to 2015 to 2017). Their target antigens are unknown. The research as a whole found: Reportedly, TCRbeta sequences from CVID had fewer deletions and N-nucleotide insertions, and highly modified clones with 13 or more V deletions were absent from CVID.

Library prep was done by the immunoSEQ multiplex PCR assay. The clones in this table, taken by TCRdb from immuneACCESS, are in-frame only. Not every clone is retained; where verified, under half of the shortfall comes from an unresolved V gene, and the cause of the rest is unknown. This sample has approximately 26,000 clones, none of them a singleton. The top ten clonotypes cover around 3.3% of the sample. The specimen was peripheral blood mononuclear cells. The receptors shown here come from a human donor with common variable immunodeficiency.

This clone appeared many times. The read halts 3 residues ahead of the CDR3 end, with the missing end drawn from the germline J gene. V gene TRBV30 combines with J gene TRBJ1-5; TRBD1 is a possible D gene (6 bases). With 4 bases removed from V and 2 bases from J, the gap between germline ends came to 9 bases. Per germline, CDR1 GTSNPN and CDR2 SVGIG (reference sequence). This CDR3 is 13 amino acids long. CDR3 amino acids: CAWNRQGNQPQHF. CDR3 DNA (partial): TGTGCCTGGAATAGACAGGGCAATCAGCCC.

Many counts were recorded for this clone. The read terminates 3 residues ahead of where the CDR3 ends, so the germline J gene completes it. This chain links TRBV18 with TRBJ2-5; 9 bases align to TRBD2. Germline CDR1 is KGHSH and CDR2 is LQKENI. The CDR3 is made up of 17 amino acids. Germline trimming cut 1 base from V and 2 bases from J; bases unmatched to any gene: 8. CDR3 loop: CASSPRLSSGIQETQYF. The CDR3 bases that were read are TGTGCCAGCTCACCACGTCTGTCTAGCGGGATTCAAGAGACC.

The part of the CDR3 DNA that was read is TGTGCCAGCAGTCCAGGGGGCTATGGC. This codes for CASSPGGYG. From start to end, the CDR3 is CASSPGGYGYTF. The V gene is TRBV13, the J gene TRBJ1-2, with TRBD1 identical over 7 bases. The sequence runs out 3 residues before the end of the CDR3; the remainder is reconstructed from the germline J gene. Germline V gives CDR1 PRHDT, CDR2 FYEKMQ (reference sequence). This CDR3 is 12 amino acids long. Trimming took 6 bases from V and 4 from J; bases not matched to a gene: 2.

CDR3 DNA (partial): TGTGCCAGCAGCCTAGGGACAGGAAGCGAG. Protein sequence: CASSLGTGSE. The whole CDR3 protein is CASSLGTGSEQYF. The chain joins TRBV7-3 to TRBJ2-7; TRBD1 agrees at 8 bases. The CDR3 end lies 3 residues beyond the end of the read and is filled in from the germline J gene. The CDR3 consists of 13 residues. The J segment lost 6 bases and the V segment lost 5 bases, leaving 6 bases of the junction unmatched. The germline V gene has CDR1 SGHTA and CDR2 FQGTGA.

As to this clone: The CDR3 is cut off 3 residues early in the read; its end comes from the germline J gene. This chain links TRBV2 with TRBJ1-5; D remains ambiguous. Germline assignment: CDR1 SNHLY and CDR2 FYNNEI. The CDR3 extends over 14 amino acids. Trimming removed 6 bases from V and 3 bases from J, with 12 bases in between. The CDR3 is CASSTTPHNQPQHF. CDR3 DNA (partial): TGTGCCAGCAGCACTACCCCCCACAATCAGCCC. The complete variable domain, with remaining parts taken from reference TRBV2 and TRBJ1-5, reads EPEVTQTPSHQVTQMGQEVILRCVPISNHLYFYWYRQILGQKVEFLVSFYNNEISEKSEIFDDQFSVERPDGSNFTLKIRSTKLEDSAMYFCASSTTPHNQPQHFGDGTRLSIL.

A remark on this clone: The DNA ends 3 residues before the CDR3 does, and the rest of the CDR3 is filled in from the germline J gene. The chain carries TRBV7-2 and TRBJ2-5; a possible D gene is TRBD1 (5 bases). Germline-derived CDR1 and CDR2 are SGHTA and FQGNSA. The germline V and J ends were trimmed by 3 bases and 1 base, with 12 bases remaining between them. The CDR3 has 15 residues. The part of the CDR3 DNA that was read is TGTGCCAGCAGCTTGGCAGGGCCCATCCAAGAGACC. As protein: CASSLAGPIQET. The entire CDR3 protein is CASSLAGPIQETQYF.

At least ten counts were recorded for this clone. Mismatch with germline at one junction end may stem from a read error. CDR3: CASTPRYPMNTEAFF. Partial CDR3 DNA: TGCGCCAGCACCCCGCGATACCCAATGAACACTGAA. The rearrangement uses TRBV4-2 and TRBJ1-1, with D unresolved. Read sequence stops 3 residues before the CDR3 end, and the germline J gene provides the missing end. The CDR3 has 15 amino acids. Germline CDR1 and CDR2: LGHNA and YNFKEQ.

This clone was seen repeatedly, ten times or more. Coverage ceases 3 residues before the CDR3 finishes, and the germline J gene fills in the end. The rearrangement links TRBV4-1 to TRBJ2-1; 7 bases are a match to TRBD1. The CDR3 consists of 14 residues. The germline V gene has CDR1 MGHRA and CDR2 YSYEKL. V trimming: 2 bases; J trimming: 7 bases; junction bases outside the gene matches: 5. The part of the CDR3 DNA that was read is TGCGCCAGCAGCCAAAACAGGGGATGGAATGAG. Its protein product is CASSQNRGWNE. In full, the CDR3 is CASSQNRGWNEQFF.

This clone was detected a few times. The sequenced fragment ends 3 residues before the CDR3 boundary, so the rest is inferred from the germline J gene. The chain combines TRBV30 with TRBJ2-3, with TRBD2 as a possible D gene (5 bases). The germline V and J ends were trimmed by 0 bases and 6 bases, with 13 bases remaining between them. There are 14 residues in the CDR3. CDR1 GTSNPN and CDR2 SVGIG come from the germline V gene (reference sequence). The CDR3 bases that were read are TGTGCCTGGAGTGTAGGCAATAGCGCGGATACG. This gives the protein CAWSVGNSADT. The entire CDR3 sequence reads CAWSVGNSADTQYF.